This T cell receptor (beta chain) stems from a study of CD4 T cells in relation to SARS-CoV-2 and coronaviruses. Germline V lookup: CDR1 SNHLY, CDR2 FYNNEI. Trimming removed 5 bases from V and 6 bases from J, with 13 bases in between. The CDR3 runs to 14 residues. Clones were read by immunoSEQ multiplex PCR, and TCRdb kept only the in-frame ones, dropping some. The sample shows 15,000 to 20,000 clones, about 81% of them seen only once. As regards this clone: The antigen remains undetermined.

Before the COVID-19 pandemic, during about 2010-2018, CD4+ T cells were taken from unexposed donors. Isolation of CD4+ T cells took place after less than twelve days in culture. The sequence was obtained from a human donor in good health. This chain uses TRBV2 with TRBJ2-2; tentative D call: TRBD1 (6 bases). The sequencing input was CD4+ T cells from PBMCs, cultured in vitro. This chain's CDR3 is CASSLNRAPGELFF. CDR3 sequence (DNA): TGTGCCAGCAGTCTAAACAGGGCACCCGGGGAGCTGTTTTTT. Looking up the rest from reference TRBV2 and TRBJ2-2 gives the full variable domain: EPEVTQTPSHQVTQMGQEVILRCVPISNHLYFYWYRQILGQKVEFLVSFYNNEISEKSEIFDDQFSVERPDGSNFTLKIRSTKLEDSAMYFCASSLNRAPGELFFGEGSRLTVL.